This is a list of T cell receptor beta chains from one sample in a study of CD8 T cells in Susac syndrome. TCRdb redid the calling of the immunoSEQ multiplex PCR reads with MiXCR, one entry per CDR3 protein. The table has about 280,000 distinct CDR3 sequences, around 84% seen once. The specimen sequenced was CD8+ T cells from PBMCs. The receptors were sampled from a human donor with multiple sclerosis. Each CDR3 is given with its conserved first and last residue. A D gene is named only where the DNA matches it firmly. Where a row states a size, it is once, few, many or the class of an expanded clone; other rows omit it.

v_gene,d_gene,abundance,j_gene,CDR3aa,CDR3nt
TRBV4-1,NA,NA,TRBJ1-6,CASSLPRQGYNSPLHF,TGCGCCAGCAGCCTCCCCCGTCAGGGGTATAATTCACCCCTCCACTTT
TRBV10-3,TRBD2,NA,TRBJ2-5,CAISEPGGAGETQYF,TGTGCCATCAGTGAGCCGGGAGGGGCTGGAGAGACCCAGTACTTC
TRBV20-1,NA,NA,TRBJ2-4,CSAKRVKNIQYF,TGCAGTGCTAAAAGGGTCAAAAACATTCAGTACTTC
TRBV24-1,TRBD2,NA,TRBJ2-1,CATSDLDSGREQFF,TGTGCCACCAGTGATTTGGATAGCGGGAGGGAGCAGTTCTTC
TRBV11-1,NA,NA,TRBJ2-7,CASSLAPGEQYF,TGTGCCAGCAGCTTAGCGCCGGGGGAGCAGTACTTC
TRBV29-1,TRBD2,once,TRBJ2-2,CSGKREFGELFF,TGCAGCGGGAAGCGGGAATTCGGGGAGCTGTTTTTT
TRBV7-4,NA,NA,TRBJ1-1,CASSSRRGGEAFF,TGTGCCAGCAGCTCCCGCAGGGGCGGTGAGGCTTTCTTT
TRBV7-7,TRBD2,NA,TRBJ2-2,CASSSRLATTTGELFF,TGTGCTAGCAGCTCCCGACTAGCGACAACCACCGGGGAGCTGTTTTTT
TRBV10-3,NA,NA,TRBJ1-5,CAISELPRGNSNQPQHF,TGTGCCATCAGTGAGCTCCCGAGGGGGAATAGCAATCAGCCCCAGCATTTT
TRBV27,NA,once,TRBJ1-6,CASSSRSYNSPLHF,TGTGCCAGCAGTTCAAGGTCCTATAATTCACCCCTCCACTTT
TRBV12-5,NA,NA,TRBJ2-3,CASGLGPDTQYF,TGTGCTAGTGGTTTGGGGCCAGATACGCAGTATTTT
TRBV28,TRBD1,once,TRBJ1-1,CASSPSTGARTEASF,TGTGCCAGCAGTCCGTCCACAGGGGCGCGCACTGAAGCTTCCTTT
TRBV5-5,TRBD1,NA,TRBJ2-7,CASSLMVGQGLYEQYF,TGTGCCAGCAGCTTGATGGTGGGACAGGGGCTGTACGAGCAGTACTTC
TRBV15,NA,NA,TRBJ2-1,CATSIDRRHNEQFF,TGTGCCACCAGCATAGACAGGCGACACAATGAGCAGTTCTTC
TRBV28,TRBD2,NA,TRBJ2-5,CASSPIAGGGQETQYF,TGTGCCAGCAGTCCGATAGCGGGAGGGGGTCAAGAGACCCAGTACTTC
TRBV21-1,NA,NA,TRBJ2-5,CASSIYSRGQETQYF,TGTGCCAGCAGCATATATAGCAGAGGACAAGAGACCCAGTACTTC
TRBV2,NA,NA,TRBJ2-2,CASSFPGLRQRETGELLF,TGTGCCAGCAGTTTTCCCGGACTACGTCAAAGAGAAACCGGGGAGCTGCTTTTT
TRBV3-1,NA,NA,TRBJ2-2,CASSQVPEVNTGELFF,TGTGCCAGCAGCCAAGTCCCCGAAGTAAACACCGGGGAGCTGTTTTTT
TRBV2,TRBD2,once,TRBJ2-3,CASSEGGLAGGNTQYF,TGTGCCAGCAGTGAAGGTGGACTAGCGGGAGGGAATACGCAGTATTTT
TRBV28,NA,NA,TRBJ1-1,CASSLLRGGTEAFF,TGCGCCAGCAGTTTACTTAGGGGCGGCACTGAAGCTTTCTTT
TRBV12-3/TRBV12-4,TRBD2,NA,TRBJ2-1,CASSHQLAEFLYNEQFF,TGTGCCAGCAGCCACCAACTAGCGGAGTTTCTATACAATGAGCAGTTCTTC
TRBV6-6,NA,NA,TRBJ2-3,CASSYKVRGADTQYF,TGTGCCAGCAGTTATAAGGTCAGGGGTGCAGATACGCAGTATTTT
TRBV20-1,NA,NA,TRBJ2-7,CSASPGGLTSYGINEQYF,TGCAGTGCTAGTCCCGGGGGGCTTACTTCCTACGGTATTAACGAGCAGTACTTC
TRBV15,NA,NA,TRBJ1-5,CATSRDGKSNQPQHF,TGTGCCACCAGCAGAGATGGAAAGAGCAATCAGCCCCAGCATTTT
TRBV6-5,TRBD2,NA,TRBJ2-5,CASSSRLAGGPGETQYF,TGTGCCAGCAGTTCCCGACTAGCGGGAGGGCCGGGGGAGACCCAGTACTTC
TRBV4-2,TRBD2,NA,TRBJ2-1,CASSPRQGWLAGPLSYNEQFF,TGTGCCAGCAGCCCTCGCCAGGGGTGGCTAGCGGGACCCCTCTCCTACAATGAGCAGTTCTTC
TRBV9,TRBD2,NA,TRBJ2-7,CASSGDYSYEQYF,TGTGCCAGCAGCGGGGACTACTCCTACGAGCAGTACTTC
TRBV28,TRBD1,NA,TRBJ1-1,CASSSQGSGPEAFF,TGTGCCAGCAGTTCACAGGGGAGTGGCCCTGAAGCTTTCTTT
TRBV20-1,TRBD1,NA,TRBJ2-5,CSAKGARRETQYF,TGCAGTGCTAAGGGGGCGCGACGCGAGACCCAGTACTTC
TRBV7-3,TRBD2,NA,TRBJ2-5,CASSSPDGLAGEETQYF,TGTGCCAGCAGCTCCCCGGATGGACTAGCGGGAGAAGAGACCCAGTACTTC
TRBV27,TRBD1,NA,TRBJ1-2,CASSFRTGYGYTF,TGTGCCAGCAGTTTTCGGACAGGATATGGCTACACCTTC
TRBV19,TRBD1,NA,TRBJ2-2,CASSPSRDREDTGELFF,TGTGCCAGTAGTCCTTCTCGGGACAGGGAAGACACCGGGGAGCTGTTTTTT
TRBV5-5,NA,NA,TRBJ1-2,CASSLRGGDGYTF,TGTGCCAGCAGCCTGAGGGGTGGGGATGGCTACACCTTC
TRBV9,TRBD2,NA,TRBJ2-3,CASSLPLAGDTDTQYF,TGTGCCAGCAGCCTACCGCTAGCGGGAGACACAGATACGCAGTATTTT
TRBV30,TRBD2,NA,TRBJ2-7,CAWSVRGAYEQYF,TGTGCCTGGAGTGTGCGGGGGGCCTACGAGCAGTACTTC
TRBV27,NA,NA,TRBJ1-2,CASRPRYGYTF,TGTGCCAGCAGACCAAGGTATGGCTACACCTTC
TRBV10-3,NA,NA,TRBJ1-2,CAIRKLTEFYGYTF,TGTGCCATCAGGAAGCTAACCGAATTCTATGGCTACACCTTC
TRBV12-3/TRBV12-4,TRBD1,NA,TRBJ2-1,CASRGGQGSHEQFF,TGTGCCAGCAGGGGGGGACAGGGGTCCCATGAGCAGTTCTTC
TRBV7-9,NA,NA,TRBJ1-1,CASSSGSRAFF,TGTGCCAGCAGCTCCGGGAGTCGCGCTTTCTTT
TRBV27,TRBD2,NA,TRBJ2-7,CASSQSGAAIYEQYF,TGTGCCAGCAGTCAAAGCGGGGCTGCAATCTACGAGCAGTACTTC
TRBV20-1,TRBD2,NA,TRBJ2-7,CSAAGLENYEQYF,TGCAGTGCTGCGGGACTAGAGAACTACGAGCAGTACTTC
TRBV29-1,NA,few,TRBJ2-1,CSVGGGAEFSYNEQFF,TGCAGCGTTGGCGGTGGAGCGGAATTCTCCTACAATGAGCAGTTCTTC
TRBV11-2,TRBD1,NA,TRBJ2-1,CASSPGTGIVELSYNEQFF,TGTGCCAGCAGCCCAGGGACAGGGATTGTCGAACTGTCCTACAATGAGCAGTTCTTC
TRBV28,TRBD2,NA,TRBJ2-3,CASSVETSGGKGPTDTQYF,TGTGCCAGCAGTGTCGAAACTAGCGGGGGAAAGGGTCCCACAGATACGCAGTATTTT
TRBV29-1,NA,NA,TRBJ2-7,CSVLGGNEQYF,TGCAGCGTTCTTGGTGGAAACGAGCAGTACTTC
TRBV6-5,TRBD1,NA,TRBJ2-5,CASSYNAQGFQETQYF,TGTGCCAGCAGTTATAATGCACAGGGGTTCCAAGAGACCCAGTACTTC
TRBV10-2,NA,NA,TRBJ2-7,CASSDRGQLYEQYF,TGCGCCAGCAGTGACAGAGGACAGCTATACGAGCAGTACTTC
TRBV5-1,TRBD1,once,TRBJ2-5,CASKSGTGQETQYF,TGCGCCAGCAAAAGTGGGACAGGCCAAGAGACCCAGTACTTC
TRBV3-1,NA,NA,TRBJ1-4,CASSQTVATNEKLFF,TGTGCCAGCAGCCAAACAGTTGCAACTAATGAAAAACTGTTTTTT